This is a list of T cell receptor beta chains from one sample in a study of blood T cell repertoires in COVID-19. Some clones are missing from TCRdb's copy, which holds only in-frame ones; the method was immunoSEQ multiplex PCR. Among approximately 210,000 clones listed, around 90% were seen once. The sample consisted of PBMCs or T cells enriched from blood (not recorded which). The receptors derive from a woman aged 25 to 39 who had recovered from COVID-19. Both conserved end residues are part of each CDR3.

v_gene,j_gene,CDR3aa
TRBV7-2,TRBJ2-7,CASSPDARGYEQYF
TRBV7-8,TRBJ1-1,CASSKNNNRDLTEAFF
TRBV4-2,TRBJ2-3,CASSQAGGPTDTQYF
TRBV28,TRBJ1-6,CASSPTGYNSPLHF
TRBV29-1,TRBJ2-1,CSAMTGGDYNEQFF
TRBV5-1,TRBJ1-1,CASSLGGGTNTEAFF
TRBV24-1,TRBJ2-2,CATSDLNRNTGELFF
TRBV6-5,TRBJ2-3,CASSYTGAYSDTQYF
TRBV12-5,TRBJ2-3,CASVFTTGESTDTQYF
TRBV27,TRBJ2-7,CASSPLAGESYEQYF
TRBV30,TRBJ2-5,CAGHPPQETQYF
TRBV30,TRBJ2-2,CAWSLGGIVTGELFF
TRBV19,TRBJ2-1,CASSIGLAGDEQFF
TRBV7-8,TRBJ2-1,CASSTRWGQGFYNEQFF
TRBV30,TRBJ2-7,CAWSLGLAYEQYF
TRBV19,TRBJ1-2,CASSKPMDSLNYGYTF
TRBV5-1,TRBJ2-2,CASSLESSTSGTGELFF
TRBV5-1,TRBJ1-6,CASSVSGPNSPLHF
TRBV5-4,TRBJ2-7,CASSPWGLAGGPDEQYF
TRBV9,TRBJ2-5,CASSVGLAGGLPETQYF
TRBV29-1,TRBJ1-2,CSAPEGVSGYTF
TRBV15,TRBJ2-5,CATSRDEMAGGPGETQYF